Each of the 14 T cell receptor beta chains below was sequenced from the same sample in a study of cytomegalovirus exposure and HLA in healthy donors. Vbeta (60) and Jbeta (13) primers were used in the PCR. The repertoire was sequenced with immunoSEQ multiplex PCR; TCRdb's copy has only in-frame clones and lacks some. Among around 130,000 clones listed, about 80% were seen once. The sequenced material came from PBMCs. The receptors here all came from a boy younger than 10 in good health and CMV-seronegative.

J is TRBJ1-1 and V is TRBV19, with D unresolved. The CDR3 covers 12 residues. V dropped 10 bases and J dropped 3 bases, with 12 bases sitting between them. Germline values: CDR1 LNHDA, CDR2 SQIVND (reference sequence). The CDR3 protein is CATGSGDTEAFF. For the CDR3, the DNA is TGTGCCACAGGCTCCGGGGACACTGAAGCTTTCTTT.

V and J are TRBV5-1 and TRBJ2-7; 8 bases match TRBD1. V lost 5 bases, J lost 6 bases, and 7 bases stayed unmatched. This CDR3 region has 13 residues. Germline CDR1 SGHRS, CDR2 YFSETQ. The CDR3 sequence is CASRRTGSGEQYV. As DNA, the CDR3 is TGCGCCAGCAGGCGGACAGGGTCCGGCGAGCAGTACGTC.

This chain links TRBV19 with TRBJ1-2; D might be TRBD1 (5 bases). The CDR3 spans 14 residues. V was cut by 3 bases and J by 5 bases, with 13 bases left in between. Germline V CDR1 and CDR2: LNHDA, SQIVND (reference sequence). The CDR3, as DNA: TGTGCCAGTAGTATGGGAAGGGGCTCGTATGGCTACACCTTC. This codes for CASSMGRGSYGYTF.

In this sample, this clone turned up a few times. The rearrangement joins TRBV4-3 to TRBJ2-3, with 12 positions matching TRBD2. This CDR3 spans 18 amino acids. Germline V gene sequence: CDR1 LGHNA, CDR2 YSLEER. Trimming cost V 1 base and J 2 bases; bases outside gene matches: 7. The DNA of the CDR3 is TGCGCCAGCAGCCAAGCTCCTAGCGGGGGGGGACCCACAGATACGCAGTATTTT. Protein: CASSQAPSGGGPTDTQYF.

V and J are TRBV27 and TRBJ1-2; D may be TRBD1 (6 bases). The CDR3 is made up of 15 amino acids. The V and J ends lost 5 bases and 8 bases respectively, with 21 bases between them. Germline V gene lookup returns CDR1 MNHEY and CDR2 SMNVEV (reference sequence). Here the CDR3 reads CASSTPGHLPGGYTF. The CDR3 DNA sequence: TGTGCCAGCAGTACACCGGGACACCTCCCTGGGGGCTACACCTTC.

This clone came up once. This chain links TRBV10-1 with TRBJ2-1, with 8 nucleotides matching TRBD1. Germline CDR1 reads WNHNN; CDR2 reads SYGVQD (reference sequence). Unmatched junction bases numbered 11, after V lost 6 bases and J lost 4 bases. The CDR3 totals 16 residues. The CDR3 DNA reads as TGCGCCAGCAGCGAGACCGGGACAGGATTATACAATGAGCAGTTCTTC. It yields the protein CASSETGTGLYNEQFF.

Ten or more counts support this clone. The rearrangement links TRBV6-5 to TRBJ1-1; the D gene is possibly TRBD1 (5 bases). V lost 5 bases and J lost 1, with 8 bases in between. The CDR3 is made up of 13 amino acids. The germline V gene encodes CDR1 MNHEY and CDR2 SVGAGI. CDR3 residues: CASSPTENTEAFF. The CDR3 DNA sequence: TGTGCCAGCAGTCCGACAGAGAACACTGAAGCTTTCTTT.

V gene TRBV6-1 combines with J gene TRBJ1-5, with D tentatively TRBD1 (5 bases). Trimming left V 1 base short and J 11 bases short, with 6 bases between. The CDR3 loop spans 11 amino acids. The V gene's germline CDR1 is MNHNS and CDR2 SASEGT. CDR3 DNA: TGTGCCAGCAGTGAAGTAGGGGCCCAGCATTTT. Protein: CASSEVGAQHF.

CDR3 coding DNA: TGTGCCAGCAGCTTATGGGGAGGACACCTGAACACTGAAGCTTTCTTT. It is translated as CASSLWGGHLNTEAFF. The V gene is TRBV7-8, the J gene TRBJ1-1; D perhaps matches TRBD1 (5 bases). V was pared by 2 bases and J by 0 bases, with 13 bases between. This CDR3 has 16 amino acids. Germline CDR1 reads SGHVS; CDR2 reads FQNEAQ.

This clone was counted a single time. The J gene is TRBJ2-3, the V gene TRBV4-3, with 7 nucleotides matching TRBD2. The trim removed 0 bases at V and 6 bases at J, leaving 12 bases unmatched. The CDR3 totals 17 residues. Germline V CDR1 and CDR2: LGHNA, YSLEER. The CDR3 spells CASSQDPRGGSGDTQYF. The CDR3 region has the DNA TGCGCCAGCAGCCAAGACCCGCGGGGAGGTAGCGGGGATACGCAGTATTTT.

The chain couples TRBV30 to TRBJ1-2; TRBD1 aligns across 8 bases. The germline CDR1 and CDR2 sequences are GTSNPN and SVGIG (reference sequence). CDR3 length equals 16 residues. Trimming at V came to 5 bases and at J to 5 bases, leaving 16 bases not matched to a gene. This CDR3 is CAWHIGQGSFRYGYTF. CDR3 sequence (DNA): TGTGCCTGGCACATCGGACAGGGTAGTTTTCGTTATGGCTACACCTTC.

As for this clone: Other DNA variants within this sample encode the same CDR3. This chain joins TRBV18 and TRBJ2-3; no clear D gene. Germline loops: CDR1 KGHSH, CDR2 LQKENI. The CDR3 covers 13 residues. V was cut by 3 bases and J by 0 bases, with 4 bases left in between. The CDR3 sequence is CASSPQSTDTQYF. The CDR3 DNA sequence: TGTGCCAGCTCACCCCAGAGCACAGATACGCAGTATTTT.

DNA for the CDR3: TGTGCCAGCAGCGATGTCCCCGGGGATGAGCAGTTCTTC. Translated: CASSDVPGDEQFF. The V and J genes are TRBV6-4 and TRBJ2-1; D might be TRBD2 (5 bases). Trimming removed 6 bases from V and 8 bases from J, with 14 bases in between. This CDR3 has 13 amino acids. The germline V gene encodes CDR1 MRHNA and CDR2 SNTAGT.

The chain recombines TRBV20-1 with TRBJ1-1; D is possibly TRBD1 (5 bases). Trimming removed 5 bases from V and 5 bases from J, with 9 bases in between. Germline CDR1 reads DFQATT; CDR2 reads SNEGSKA (reference sequence). CDR3 length: 11 amino acids. In DNA form, the CDR3 reads TGCAGTGCTGATCGGGGGACTGAAGCTTTCTTT. Its protein is CSADRGTEAFF.